The clone carrying this T cell receptor beta chain was found many times. Construction of the TCRbeta library involved unique molecular identifiers. From the PCR reads, TCRdb called clonotypes with MiXCR, one entry per CDR3 protein. Among roughly 100,000 distinct CDR3 sequences, 6% were seen once, and the ten largest hold about 6%. The data are from a study of T-cell reconstitution after alpha-beta-depleted transplantation in children. The CDR3 is made up of 20 amino acids. Material: PBMCs, mostly from graft donor cells, obtained 60 days after TCRalphabeta/CD19-depleted stem cell transplant. The V call is TRBV21-1, the J call TRBJ2-1; the table's D call TRBD2 went unverified against the DNA. TRBV21-1 is marked as a pseudogene. The sequence was collected from a female patient aged 2 to 10 who had a stem cell transplant for Fanconi anemia, so the T cells may come from the graft donor. The CDR3 bases are TGTGCCAGCAGCACCCCCGAGCACAGGGGTGGACTAGCGGGCCATAATGAGCAGTTCTTC. Amino acids: CASSTPEHRGGLAGHNEQFF.